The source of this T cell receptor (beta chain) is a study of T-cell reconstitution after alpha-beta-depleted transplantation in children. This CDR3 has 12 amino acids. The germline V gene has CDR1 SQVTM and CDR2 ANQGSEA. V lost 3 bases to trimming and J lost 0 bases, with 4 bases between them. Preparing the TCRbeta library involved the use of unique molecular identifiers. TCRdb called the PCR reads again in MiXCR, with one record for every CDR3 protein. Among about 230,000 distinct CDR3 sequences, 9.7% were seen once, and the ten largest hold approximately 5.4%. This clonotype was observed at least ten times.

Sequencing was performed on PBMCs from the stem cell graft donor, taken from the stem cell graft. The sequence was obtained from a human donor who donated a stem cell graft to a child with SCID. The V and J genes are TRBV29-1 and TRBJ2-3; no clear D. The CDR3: CSVDSSTDTQYF. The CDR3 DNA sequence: TGCAGCGTTGACAGTAGCACAGATACGCAGTATTTT.